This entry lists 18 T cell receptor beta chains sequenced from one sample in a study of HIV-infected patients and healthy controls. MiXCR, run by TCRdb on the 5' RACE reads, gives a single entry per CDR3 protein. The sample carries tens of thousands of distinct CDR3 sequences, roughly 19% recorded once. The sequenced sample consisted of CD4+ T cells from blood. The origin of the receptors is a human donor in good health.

The DNA of the CDR3 is TGCGCCAGCAGCTCCCAAGGGGTGAACACTGAAGCTTTCTTT. Its translation is CASSSQGVNTEAFF. This chain links TRBV5-1 with TRBJ1-1; D possibly corresponds to TRBD1 (5 bases). This CDR3 has 14 residues. The V gene's germline CDR1 is SGHRS and CDR2 YFSETQ. Between the trimmed V and J ends, which lost 3 bases and 0 bases, there was a span of 9 bases.

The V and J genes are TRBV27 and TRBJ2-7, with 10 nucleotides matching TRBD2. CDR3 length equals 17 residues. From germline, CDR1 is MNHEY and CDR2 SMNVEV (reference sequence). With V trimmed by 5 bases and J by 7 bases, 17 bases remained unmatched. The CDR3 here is CASSLTWSGRAKGEQYF. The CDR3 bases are TGTGCCAGCAGTCTGACGTGGAGCGGGAGGGCCAAAGGGGAGCAGTACTTC.

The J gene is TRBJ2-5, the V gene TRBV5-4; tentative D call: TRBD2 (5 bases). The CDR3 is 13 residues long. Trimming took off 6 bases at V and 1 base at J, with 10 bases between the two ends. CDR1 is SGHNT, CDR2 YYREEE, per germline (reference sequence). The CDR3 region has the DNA TGTGCCAGCACCGGACGGGGCCAAGAGACCCAGTACTTC. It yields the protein CASTGRGQETQYF.

The CDR3 DNA reads TGCGCCAGCAGCCAAGGGATACAGGCCCTGAACACTGAAGCTTTCTTT. Translation: CASSQGIQALNTEAFF. The chain combines TRBV4-3 with TRBJ1-1; perhaps TRBD1 as D (5 bases). With 1 base removed from V and 0 bases from J, the gap between germline ends came to 12 bases. Germline V gene lookup returns CDR1 LGHNA and CDR2 YSLEER. This CDR3 has 16 amino acids.

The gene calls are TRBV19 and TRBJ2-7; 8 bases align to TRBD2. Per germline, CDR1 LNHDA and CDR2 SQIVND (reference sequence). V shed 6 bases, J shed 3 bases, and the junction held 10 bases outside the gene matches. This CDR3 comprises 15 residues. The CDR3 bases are TGTGCCAGTAGAAAAGCCGGGACTAGTAACTACGAGCAGTACTTC. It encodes CASRKAGTSNYEQYF. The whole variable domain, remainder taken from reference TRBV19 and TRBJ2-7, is DGGITQSPKYLFRKEGQNVTLSCEQNLNHDAMYWYRQDPGQGLRLIYYSQIVNDFQKGDIAEGYSVSREKKESFPLTVTSAQKNPTAFYLCASRKAGTSNYEQYFGPGTRLTVT.

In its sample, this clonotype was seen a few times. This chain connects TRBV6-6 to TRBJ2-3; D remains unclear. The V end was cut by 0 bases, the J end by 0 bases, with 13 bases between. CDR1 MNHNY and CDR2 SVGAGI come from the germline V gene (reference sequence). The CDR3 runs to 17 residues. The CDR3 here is CASSYSKRPTSTDTQYF. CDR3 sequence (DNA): TGTGCCAGCAGTTACTCGAAGAGACCCACTAGCACAGATACGCAGTATTTT.

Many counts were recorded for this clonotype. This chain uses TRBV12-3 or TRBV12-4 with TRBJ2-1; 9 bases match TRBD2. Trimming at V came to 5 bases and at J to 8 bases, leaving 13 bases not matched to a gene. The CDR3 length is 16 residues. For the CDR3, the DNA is TGTGCCAGCAGTCTCCGAGGCGGGAGGGCTTTGGATGAGCAGTTCTTC. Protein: CASSLRGGRALDEQFF.

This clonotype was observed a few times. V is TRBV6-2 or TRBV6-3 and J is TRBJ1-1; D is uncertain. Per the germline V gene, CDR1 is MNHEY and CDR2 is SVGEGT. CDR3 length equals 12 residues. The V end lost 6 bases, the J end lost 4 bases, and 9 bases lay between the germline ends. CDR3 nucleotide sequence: TGTGCCAGCAGCGAAGGATTCACTGAAGCTTTCTTT. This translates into CASSEGFTEAFF.

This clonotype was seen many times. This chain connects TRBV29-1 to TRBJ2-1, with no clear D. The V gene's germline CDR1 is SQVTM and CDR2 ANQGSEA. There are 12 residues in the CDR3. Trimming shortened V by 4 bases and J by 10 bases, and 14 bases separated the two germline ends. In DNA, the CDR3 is TGCAGCGTTGCTTTCGCAGTGGGGGAGCAGTTCTTC. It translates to CSVAFAVGEQFF.

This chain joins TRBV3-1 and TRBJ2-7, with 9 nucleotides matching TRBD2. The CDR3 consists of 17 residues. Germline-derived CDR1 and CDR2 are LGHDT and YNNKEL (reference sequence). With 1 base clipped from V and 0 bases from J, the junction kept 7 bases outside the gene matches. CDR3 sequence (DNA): TGTGCCAGCAGCCAAGCCCCTAGCGGGAAAAGCTCCTACGAGCAGTACTTC. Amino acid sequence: CASSQAPSGKSSYEQYF.

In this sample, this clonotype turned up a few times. The CDR3 loop is CASSLAYQETQYF. As DNA, the CDR3 is TGTGCCAGCAGCTTAGCCTACCAAGAGACCCAGTACTTC. The chain combines TRBV7-6 with TRBJ2-5; D unclear. This CDR3 spans 13 amino acids. Germline loops: CDR1 SGHVS, CDR2 FNYEAQ. The V end lost 0 bases, the J end lost 0 bases, and 2 bases lay between the germline ends.

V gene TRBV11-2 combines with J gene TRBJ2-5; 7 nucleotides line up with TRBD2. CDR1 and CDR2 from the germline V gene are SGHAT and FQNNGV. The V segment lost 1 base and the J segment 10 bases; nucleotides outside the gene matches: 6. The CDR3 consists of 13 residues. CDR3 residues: CASSLGVAGGQYF. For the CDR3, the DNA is TGTGCCAGCAGCTTAGGTGTAGCGGGCGGCCAGTACTTC.

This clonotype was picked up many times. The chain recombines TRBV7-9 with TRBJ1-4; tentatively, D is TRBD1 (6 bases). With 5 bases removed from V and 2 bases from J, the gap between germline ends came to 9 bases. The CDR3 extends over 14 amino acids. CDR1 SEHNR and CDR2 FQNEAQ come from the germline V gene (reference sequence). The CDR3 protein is CASSRGATNEKLFF. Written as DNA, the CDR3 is TGTGCCAGCAGCCGGGGGGCGACTAATGAAAAACTGTTTTTT.

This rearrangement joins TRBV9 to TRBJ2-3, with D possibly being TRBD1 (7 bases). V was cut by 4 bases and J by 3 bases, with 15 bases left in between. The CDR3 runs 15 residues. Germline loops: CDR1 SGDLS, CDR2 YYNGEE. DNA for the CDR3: TGTGCCAGCAGCCTGACAGGGACTCCAACAGATACGCAGTATTTT. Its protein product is CASSLTGTPTDTQYF.

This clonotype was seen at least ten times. This CDR3 is CASSPPWDTQYF. Here the CDR3 DNA reads TGTGCCAGCTCACCTCCCTGGGATACGCAGTATTTT. The V call is TRBV18, the J call TRBJ2-3; no reliable D call. The ends were cut back, 3 bases at V and 6 bases at J, with 7 bases in the middle. This CDR3 contains 12 residues. Germline values: CDR1 KGHSH, CDR2 LQKENI.

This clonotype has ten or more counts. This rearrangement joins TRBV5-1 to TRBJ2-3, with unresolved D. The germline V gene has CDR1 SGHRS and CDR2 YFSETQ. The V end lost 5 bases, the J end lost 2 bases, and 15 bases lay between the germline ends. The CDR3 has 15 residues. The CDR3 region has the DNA TGCGCCAGCAGGCAAAAGGGCTCGGTCACAGATACGCAGTATTTT. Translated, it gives CASRQKGSVTDTQYF.

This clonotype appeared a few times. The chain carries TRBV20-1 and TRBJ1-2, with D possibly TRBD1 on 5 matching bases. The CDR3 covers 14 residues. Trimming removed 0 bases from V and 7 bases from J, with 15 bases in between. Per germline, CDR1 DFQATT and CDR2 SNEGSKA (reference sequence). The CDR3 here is CSARDDGGSGGYTF. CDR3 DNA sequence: TGCAGTGCTAGAGATGACGGGGGTTCTGGTGGCTACACCTTC.

CDR3 loop: CASSLGQGASDTQYF. The DNA for the CDR3 is TGTGCCAGCAGCCTTGGACAGGGGGCGTCAGATACGCAGTATTTT. The chain links TRBV3-1 to TRBJ2-3; TRBD1 matches 11 bases. Germline V lookup: CDR1 LGHDT, CDR2 YNNKEL (reference sequence). This CDR3 contains 15 residues. V shed 4 bases, J shed 4 bases, and the junction held 4 bases outside the gene matches.